Shown below are 21 T cell receptor beta chains from a single sample sequenced in a study of CD8 T cells in ankylosing spondylitis. TCRdb recomputed calls from the 5' RACE reads with MiXCR, one row per CDR3 protein. The sample consists of 150,000 or so distinct CDR3 sequences, under 14% of them appearing once. The sample was blood, either unsorted or a sorted T cell fraction (not recorded which). The receptors shown here come from a male donor with ankylosing spondylitis or in good health (not recorded which).

This clonotype was found a few times. The rearrangement links TRBV6-1 to TRBJ2-1, with 9 bases identical to TRBD2. The CDR3 is 15 residues long. Germline CDR1 MNHNS, CDR2 SASEGT. J gave up 5 bases and V 6 bases, and 8 bases lay outside the gene matches. The CDR3 nucleotides are TGTGCCAGCAGCGTGGTGGCGGGAGGGGACAATGAGCAGTTCTTC. It is translated as CASSVVAGGDNEQFF.

The table lists this clonotype with a few counts. V is TRBV6-1 and J is TRBJ2-1; the D is unclear. With 2 bases removed from V and 6 bases from J, the gap between germline ends came to 11 bases. The CDR3 is made up of 14 amino acids. CDR1 is MNHNS and CDR2 is SASEGT in the germline V gene. CDR3 residues: CASSEQAGFNEQFF. For the CDR3, the DNA is TGTGCCAGCAGTGAACAGGCTGGCTTCAATGAGCAGTTCTTC.

This clonotype was detected many times. The chain has TRBV12-3 or TRBV12-4 and TRBJ2-6, with D perhaps TRBD2 (5 bases). Trimming cost V 1 base and J 12 bases, with 7 bases left between them. The CDR3 runs to 12 residues. The CDR3 DNA reads TGTGCCAGCAGTTTAGACGGAGGCGTCCTGACTTTC. This sequence encodes CASSLDGGVLTF.

In this sample, this clonotype turned up many times. This rearrangement joins TRBV5-1 to TRBJ2-5; perhaps TRBD2 as D (5 bases). V shed 0 bases and J shed 5 bases, with 11 bases lying between them. This CDR3 has 14 amino acids. The germline V gene has CDR1 SGHRS and CDR2 YFSETQ. The CDR3 reads CASSLEVLAETQYF. In nucleotides, the CDR3 is TGCGCCAGCAGCTTGGAGGTCTTAGCGGAGACCCAGTACTTC.

The chain recombines TRBV7-9 with TRBJ1-1; TRBD1 is a possible D gene (5 bases). Trimming removed 5 bases from V and 7 bases from J, with 14 bases in between. Germline CDR1 and CDR2: SEHNR and FQNEAQ (reference sequence). The CDR3 is 13 residues long. The CDR3 loop is CASSPMARVEAFF. In DNA, the CDR3 is TGTGCCAGCAGCCCCATGGCCAGGGTTGAAGCTTTCTTT.

Regarding this clonotype: A clone one base away is much larger, so this may be a read error. The chain carries TRBV20-1 and TRBJ2-7; TRBD1 might be the D (5 bases). The CDR3 has 16 residues. Germline loops: CDR1 DFQATT, CDR2 SNEGSKA (reference sequence). In DNA form, the CDR3 reads TGCAGTGCTAGAAGTTGGGCCAGGGCCTACTCCTACGAGCTGTACTTC. As protein: CSARSWARAYSYELYF.

The V gene is TRBV5-1, the J gene TRBJ2-7; no reliable D call. The V and J ends lost 4 bases and 0 bases respectively, with 14 bases between them. Germline values: CDR1 SGHRS, CDR2 YFSETQ. The length of the CDR3 is 15 residues. The CDR3 DNA reads as TGCGCCAGCAGCGAAAAGGATTGGGTCTCCTACGAGCAGTACTTC. Translating gives CASSEKDWVSYEQYF.

This clonotype was observed many times. The J gene is TRBJ2-5, the V gene TRBV5-1; D ambiguous. V gave up 1 base and J gave up 1 base, with 8 bases separating them. The CDR3 contains 14 residues. Germline assignment: CDR1 SGHRS and CDR2 YFSETQ. CDR3 in amino acids: CASSLSPTQETQYF. Written as DNA, the CDR3 is TGCGCCAGCAGCTTGTCTCCAACCCAAGAGACCCAGTACTTC.

This clonotype was recorded many times. The chain combines TRBV9 with TRBJ2-3, with TRBD2 matching over 14 bases. Trimming took 3 bases from V and 6 from J; bases not matched to a gene: 6. CDR1 and CDR2 from the germline V gene are SGDLS and YYNGEE. The CDR3 is 16 amino acids. Here the CDR3 reads CASSAQTSGGGDTQYF. In DNA, the CDR3 is TGTGCCAGCAGCGCCCAGACTAGCGGGGGGGGTGATACGCAGTATTTT. Together with reference TRBV9 and TRBJ2-3, the CDR3 gives the full variable domain: DSGVTQTPKHLITATGQRVTLRCSPRSGDLSVYWYQQSLDQGLQFLIQYYNGEERAKGNILERFSAQQFPDLHSELNLSSLELGDSALYFCASSAQTSGGGDTQYFGPGTRLTVL.

This clonotype has at least ten counts. The chain employs TRBV5-1 and TRBJ2-1, with a tentative D call TRBD2 (5 bases). CDR3 length: 13 amino acids. The germline gives CDR1 SGHRS, CDR2 YFSETQ. V was cut by 4 bases and J by 9 bases, with 14 bases left in between. The CDR3 coding sequence is TGCGCCAGCAGCCCGGGCCAAGGGAGTGAGCAGTTCTTC. This sequence encodes CASSPGQGSEQFF.

There are a few counts of this clonotype. The chain has TRBV24-1 and TRBJ1-1, with a weak D call TRBD1 (6 bases). Germline CDR1 and CDR2: KGHDR and SFDVKD. The CDR3 has 11 residues. Trimming took 6 bases from V and 7 from J, leaving 8 bases between them. DNA of the CDR3: TGTGCCACCAGTCAGGGGCTTGAAGCTTTCTTT. Encoded protein: CATSQGLEAFF.

This clonotype was observed many times. This chain joins TRBV10-3 and TRBJ1-2, with no clear D. The V end was cut by 3 bases, the J end by 4 bases, with 12 bases between. Germline CDR1 ENHRY, CDR2 SYGVKD. This CDR3 is built from 14 residues. CDR3 sequence: CAISEEMRTYGYTF. CDR3 bases: TGTGCCATCAGTGAAGAGATGCGCACCTATGGCTACACCTTC.

The V gene is TRBV5-1, the J gene TRBJ1-1; 7 positions match TRBD1. Per germline, CDR1 SGHRS and CDR2 YFSETQ. V shed 0 bases, J shed 7 bases, and the junction held 3 bases outside the gene matches. The length of the CDR3 is 13 residues. The CDR3 DNA follows: TGCGCCAGCAGCTTGGGAGGGGGCGGTGAAGCTTTCTTT. Translated: CASSLGGGGEAFF.

Only a few counts were recorded for this clonotype. The V and J genes are TRBV5-1 and TRBJ2-3; a weak D match, TRBD2 (6 bases). Germline CDR1 SGHRS, CDR2 YFSETQ. V was cut by 3 bases and J by 2 bases, with 16 bases left in between. The CDR3 contains 16 residues. CDR3 nucleotides: TGCGCCAGCAGCTCGGGGGAAAGAGGAGACACAGATACGCAGTATTTT. Amino acids: CASSSGERGDTDTQYF.

This clonotype was observed a handful of times. The V and J genes are TRBV6-2 or TRBV6-3 and TRBJ2-1; 14 bases match TRBD2. The CDR3 covers 16 residues. From germline, CDR1 is MNHEY and CDR2 SVGEGT. V lost 6 bases to trimming and J lost 4 bases; unmatched junction nucleotides: 5. CDR3 amino acids: CASRPRTSGRYNEQFF. CDR3 nucleotides: TGTGCCAGCAGACCCAGGACTAGCGGGAGGTACAATGAGCAGTTCTTC.

To note about this clonotype: A read error may be the cause here, since a much bigger clone is one base away. The V and J genes are TRBV27 and TRBJ1-2; D might be TRBD1 (6 bases). Germline loops: CDR1 MNHEY, CDR2 SMNVEV (reference sequence). This CDR3 comprises 15 residues. CDR3 nucleotide sequence: TGTACCAGCAGTTTAAGGGCAGGGGCGACCTATGGCTACACCTTC. This encodes CTSSLRAGATYGYTF.

Many counts were recorded for this clonotype. The rearrangement links TRBV27 to TRBJ2-5, with D possibly matching TRBD1 (5 bases). The CDR3 spans 14 residues. Trimming removed 3 bases at V and 8 bases at J, with 16 bases between. Per germline, CDR1 MNHEY and CDR2 SMNVEV (reference sequence). CDR3 amino acids: CASSFGQGWQTQYF. Written as DNA, the CDR3 is TGTGCCAGCAGTTTTGGGCAGGGTTGGCAAACCCAGTACTTC.

There are many counts of this clonotype. The rearrangement uses TRBV21-1 and TRBJ1-2; TRBD1 is taken as the D call from the table, unchecked against the DNA. TRBV21-1 is a pseudogene segment. This CDR3 comprises 16 residues. The CDR3 here is CASSQQSGGGYYGYTF. DNA of the CDR3: TGTGCCAGTTCCCAGCAAAGCGGGGGCGGCTACTATGGCTACACCTTC.

In this sample, this clonotype turned up many times. The J gene is TRBJ1-1, the V gene TRBV29-1; maybe TRBD1 (5 bases). This CDR3 comprises 12 residues. CDR1 and CDR2 from the germline V gene are SQVTM and ANQGSEA. Trimming left V 4 bases short and J 4 bases short, with 10 bases between. The CDR3 DNA reads TGCAGCGTTGGACAGCTGAGCACTGAAGCTTTCTTT. Encoded protein: CSVGQLSTEAFF.

This clonotype has only a few counts. The chain uses TRBV7-6 and TRBJ2-3; 8 nucleotides align to TRBD2. After removal of 4 bases from V and 4 bases from J, the junction contained 10 bases not matched to a gene. CDR3 length: 16 amino acids. Germline values: CDR1 SGHVS, CDR2 FNYEAQ. CDR3 residues: CASSSEEREIPDTQYF. CDR3 sequence (DNA): TGTGCCAGCAGCTCCGAGGAGCGGGAGATCCCAGATACGCAGTATTTT.

As regards this clonotype: Just one base apart from a much larger clone, this may be a read error. This rearrangement joins TRBV12-3 or TRBV12-4 to TRBJ2-3; no clear D gene. This CDR3 has 13 residues. The CDR3 bases are TGTGTCAGCAGCTTGCACAGCACAGATACGCAGTATTTT. This encodes CVSSLHSTDTQYF.